This T cell receptor beta chain appears in the sequencing data of a study of T cells in Graves' hyperthyroidism and ophthalmopathy. General study findings and limits: A model of 13 V-J pairs discriminated ophthalmopathy from stable hyperthyroidism.

Ten or more counts support this clonotype. Its antigen is still unknown. TCR beta CDR3 regions were amplified from RNA transcripts. Researchers ran a first-round RT-PCR on the TCR CDR3 using the HTBI primer set. Each CDR3 protein is one row after TCRdb ran MiXCR on the multiplex PCR reads. The sample contains about 300,000 distinct CDR3 sequences, around a quarter of which appear only once. CDR1 SNHLY and CDR2 FYNNEI come from the germline V gene. V gave up 2 bases and J gave up 3 bases; unmatched junction bases: 8. The CDR3 contains 16 residues. The sequencing sample was made of blood. The chain combines TRBV2 with TRBJ2-7; 9 bases align to TRBD2. This receptor was obtained from a man in his forties or fifties with Graves' hyperthyroidism that later progressed to Graves' ophthalmopathy. DNA for the CDR3: TGTGCCAGCAGTGAAAGGGTTAGCGGGAGTTTCTACGAGCAGTACTTC. This gives the protein CASSERVSGSFYEQYF.